This T cell receptor beta chain was recovered during a study of T cell responses to AZD1222 COVID-19 vaccine. Whole-study findings and limits: Across spike, vaccine-associated CD4 TCRs were found, dominant at 160-218 and 743-854. Unmutated variant regions are reportedly targeted by nearly half of spike-specific TCRs. Donors skewed white British and female; clonal diversity was possibly underestimated.

Investigators merged groups given second doses at roughly 4 or roughly 12 weeks. Germline CDR1 is MRHNA and CDR2 is SNTAGT. CDR3 size: 13 residues. V shed 5 bases and J 8 bases; nucleotides not matched to a gene: 5. As regards this clone: Its antigen is unknown.

The assay was immunoSEQ multiplex PCR, and TCRdb's table has in-frame clones only and misses some. Among 150,000 to 180,000 clones, roughly nine tenths were seen once, and the ten largest hold over 1.2%. The chain employs TRBV6-4 and TRBJ1-2, with 10 bases fitting TRBD1. The TCR originated in an adult who received the AZD1222 COVID-19 vaccine. The input for sequencing was peripheral blood, taken 28 days after the second AZD1222 dose. CDR3 region: CASSRDRGLGYTF. The CDR3, as DNA: TGTGCCAGCAGTCGAGACAGGGGGCTAGGCTACACCTTC.